These T cell receptor beta chains were read from a single sample in a study of blood T cell repertoires in COVID-19. Here immunoSEQ multiplex PCR was the method, and the copy in TCRdb shows in-frame clones only, minus some. Of 240,000 or so clones detected, around 86% appear once; the ten largest clones hold 3% to 3.5%. Input material: peripheral blood. The receptors were sampled from a woman younger than 45 who had recovered from COVID-19. Both conserved end residues are part of each CDR3. The D gene is left open where the match is weak. Clone size, where shown, is once, few, many, or a class for clones that have expanded.

J: TRBJ1-3; size: NA; length: 15; D: NA; V: TRBV25-1; DNA: TGTGCCAGCAGTGAATTACGGGGTTCTGGAAACACCATATATTTT; CDR3: CASSELRGSGNTIYF
J: TRBJ1-1; size: NA; length: 14; D: NA; V: TRBV4-3; DNA: TGCGCCAGCAGCCAATATCGGGAAAACACTGAAGCTTTCTTT; CDR3: CASSQYRENTEAFF
J: TRBJ1-3; size: NA; length: 14; D: NA; V: TRBV6-5; DNA: TGTGCCAGCAGAACAGCCGGCTCTGGAAACACCATATATTTT; CDR3: CASRTAGSGNTIYF
J: TRBJ1-2; size: NA; length: 16; D: TRBD1; V: TRBV15; DNA: TGTGCCACCAGCTCCTTTGCTGGGACAGGGGGCTTTGGCTACACCTTC; CDR3: CATSSFAGTGGFGYTF
J: TRBJ1-4; size: NA; length: 14; D: TRBD1; V: TRBV9; DNA: TGTGCCAGCAGCGTAGGGACAGGGTTTGAAAAACTGTTTTTT; CDR3: CASSVGTGFEKLFF
J: TRBJ2-1; size: once; length: 14; D: NA; V: TRBV6-6; DNA: TGTGCCAGCAGTTACTCGCGAGATTACAATGAGCAGTTCTTC; CDR3: CASSYSRDYNEQFF
J: TRBJ2-1; size: NA; length: 14; D: NA; V: TRBV3-1/TRBV3-2; DNA: TGTGCCAGCAGCCAGAAACAGGTCGACAATGAGCAGTTCTTC; CDR3: CASSQKQVDNEQFF
J: TRBJ2-7; size: NA; length: 13; D: NA; V: TRBV10-3; DNA: TGTGCCATCAGTGGTTCAGGGGACCACGAGCAGTACTTC; CDR3: CAISGSGDHEQYF
J: TRBJ1-2; size: NA; length: 14; D: NA; V: TRBV2; DNA: TGTGCCAGCAGTGACTCTAATTCGGGGGAGTGGTACACCTTC; CDR3: CASSDSNSGEWYTF
J: TRBJ1-1; size: once; length: 17; D: TRBD1; V: TRBV4-2; DNA: TGTGCCAGCAGCCAAGAGGCTACAGGGGGCGGTCGGACTGAAGCTTTCTTT; CDR3: CASSQEATGGGRTEAFF
J: TRBJ2-3; size: NA; length: 16; D: TRBD2; V: TRBV11-2; DNA: TGTGCCAGCAGCTCACTAGCGGGGGGGCCCGTTGATACGCAGTATTTT; CDR3: CASSSLAGGPVDTQYF
J: TRBJ1-5; size: NA; length: 18; D: NA; V: TRBV6-4; DNA: TGTGCCAGCCCGCCCGAGGGAGTATACCCTTTAGCCAATCAGCCCCAGCATTTT; CDR3: CASPPEGVYPLANQPQHF
J: TRBJ1-3; size: NA; length: 14; D: NA; V: TRBV5-1; DNA: TGCGCCAGCAGCTTGGACGGGACTGGAAACACCATATATTTT; CDR3: CASSLDGTGNTIYF
J: TRBJ1-1; size: NA; length: 15; D: TRBD1; V: TRBV7-2; DNA: TGTGCCAGCAGCTTAGCCACAGGGGGAGGGACTGAAGCTTTCTTT; CDR3: CASSLATGGGTEAFF
J: TRBJ2-1; size: NA; length: 16; D: NA; V: TRBV24-1; DNA: TGTGCCACCAGTGCCTCAGCGGCTCCCTCCTACAATGAGCAGTTCTTC; CDR3: CATSASAAPSYNEQFF
J: TRBJ2-7; size: NA; length: 15; D: NA; V: TRBV5-6; DNA: TGTGCCAGCGAGCTACTGGGGGCAAGCCATTACGAGCAGTACTTC; CDR3: CASELLGASHYEQYF
J: TRBJ1-1; size: NA; length: 14; D: NA; V: TRBV29-1; DNA: TGCAGCGTTGAAAGGGGAATAATGAACACTGAAGCTTTCTTT; CDR3: CSVERGIMNTEAFF
J: TRBJ2-1; size: NA; length: 16; D: TRBD2; V: TRBV3-1/TRBV3-2; DNA: TGTGCCAGCAGCCCTAGACTAGCGGGGGGTACCAATGAGCAGTTCTTC; CDR3: CASSPRLAGGTNEQFF
J: TRBJ2-7; size: NA; length: 16; D: TRBD2; V: TRBV6-1; DNA: TGTGCCAGCAGTCAAGGACTAGCAGGAATGATACACGAGCAGTACTTC; CDR3: CASSQGLAGMIHEQYF
J: TRBJ2-1; size: once; length: 15; D: TRBD2; V: TRBV5-1; DNA: TGCGCCAGCAGCCCTGACCCGGGACTAGCCGGTGAGCAGTTCTTC; CDR3: CASSPDPGLAGEQFF
J: TRBJ1-3; size: NA; length: 14; D: TRBD1; V: TRBV7-9; DNA: TGTGCCAGCAGCGGGGACAGGGCTGGAAACACCATATATTTT; CDR3: CASSGDRAGNTIYF
J: TRBJ2-3; size: NA; length: 17; D: NA; V: TRBV30; DNA: TGTGCCTGGAGTGTAAAGGTCCCTAGCGAGTTCACAGATACGCAGTATTTT; CDR3: CAWSVKVPSEFTDTQYF
J: TRBJ1-2; size: NA; length: 14; D: NA; V: TRBV6-5; DNA: TGTGCCAGCAGTTACAGGGTCGGGAACCCTGGCTACACCTTC; CDR3: CASSYRVGNPGYTF
J: TRBJ2-7; size: NA; length: 16; D: TRBD1; V: TRBV11-1; DNA: TGTGCCAGCAGCAGACCGGGACAGGGGCTTCCAAAGGCTCAGTACTTC; CDR3: CASSRPGQGLPKAQYF
J: TRBJ2-2; size: once; length: 14; D: TRBD2; V: TRBV9; DNA: TGTGCCAGCACGACGGGGGGGAACACCGGGGAGCTGTTTTTT; CDR3: CASTTGGNTGELFF
J: TRBJ1-1; size: NA; length: 15; D: TRBD1; V: TRBV6-4; DNA: TGTGCCAGCAGTGACTCCGGGACAGGGAACACTGAAGCTTTCTTT; CDR3: CASSDSGTGNTEAFF
J: TRBJ2-1; size: NA; length: 16; D: TRBD2; V: TRBV4-1; DNA: TGCGCCAGCAGCCAAGTAGCGGGGAACTCCTACAATGAGCAGTTCTTC; CDR3: CASSQVAGNSYNEQFF
J: TRBJ1-5; size: few; length: 12; D: TRBD1; V: TRBV29-1; DNA: TGCAGCGCCACAGGGGTCAATCAGCCCCAGCATTTT; CDR3: CSATGVNQPQHF
J: TRBJ2-3; size: NA; length: 16; D: NA; V: TRBV2; DNA: TGTGCCAGCAGTGAATTTGGGACAACAAGCACAGATACGCAGTATTTT; CDR3: CASSEFGTTSTDTQYF
J: TRBJ1-1; size: NA; length: 14; D: NA; V: TRBV29-1; DNA: TGCAGCGCCGACTTAGGGGGACTGAACACTGAAGCTTTCTTT; CDR3: CSADLGGLNTEAFF
J: TRBJ1-1; size: NA; length: 13; D: NA; V: TRBV10-1; DNA: TGCGCCAGCAGCTTTTTAGGGGACACTGAAGCTTTCTTT; CDR3: CASSFLGDTEAFF
J: TRBJ2-6; size: once; length: 16; D: TRBD1; V: TRBV11-3; DNA: TGTGCCAGCTCCCCAGGGGGCTCCTCTGGGGCCAACGTCCTGACTTTC; CDR3: CASSPGGSSGANVLTF
J: TRBJ2-3; size: NA; length: 16; D: TRBD2; V: TRBV11-2; DNA: TGTGCCAGCAGCTGGTTCGAGACTAGCGAAACAGATACGCAGTATTTT; CDR3: CASSWFETSETDTQYF
J: TRBJ1-1; size: few; length: 12; D: NA; V: TRBV7-9; DNA: TGTGCCAGCAGCTCGAGTTACACTGAAGCTTTCTTT; CDR3: CASSSSYTEAFF